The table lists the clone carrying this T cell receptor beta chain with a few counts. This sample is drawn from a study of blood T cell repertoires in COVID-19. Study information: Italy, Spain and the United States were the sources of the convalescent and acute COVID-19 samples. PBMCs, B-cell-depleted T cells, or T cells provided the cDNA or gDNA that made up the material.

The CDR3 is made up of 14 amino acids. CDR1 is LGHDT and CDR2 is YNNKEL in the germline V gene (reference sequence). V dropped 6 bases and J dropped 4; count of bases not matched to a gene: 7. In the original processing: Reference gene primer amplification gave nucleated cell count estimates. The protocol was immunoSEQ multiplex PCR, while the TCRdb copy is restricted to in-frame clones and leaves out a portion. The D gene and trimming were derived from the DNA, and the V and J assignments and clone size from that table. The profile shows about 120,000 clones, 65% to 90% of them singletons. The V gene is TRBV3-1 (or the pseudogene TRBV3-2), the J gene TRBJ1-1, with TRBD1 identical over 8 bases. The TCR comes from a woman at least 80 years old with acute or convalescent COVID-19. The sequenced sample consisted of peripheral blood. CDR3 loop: CASSLRGQGTEAFF. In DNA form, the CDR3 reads TGTGCCAGCAGTCTGCGTGGACAGGGCACTGAAGCTTTCTTT.